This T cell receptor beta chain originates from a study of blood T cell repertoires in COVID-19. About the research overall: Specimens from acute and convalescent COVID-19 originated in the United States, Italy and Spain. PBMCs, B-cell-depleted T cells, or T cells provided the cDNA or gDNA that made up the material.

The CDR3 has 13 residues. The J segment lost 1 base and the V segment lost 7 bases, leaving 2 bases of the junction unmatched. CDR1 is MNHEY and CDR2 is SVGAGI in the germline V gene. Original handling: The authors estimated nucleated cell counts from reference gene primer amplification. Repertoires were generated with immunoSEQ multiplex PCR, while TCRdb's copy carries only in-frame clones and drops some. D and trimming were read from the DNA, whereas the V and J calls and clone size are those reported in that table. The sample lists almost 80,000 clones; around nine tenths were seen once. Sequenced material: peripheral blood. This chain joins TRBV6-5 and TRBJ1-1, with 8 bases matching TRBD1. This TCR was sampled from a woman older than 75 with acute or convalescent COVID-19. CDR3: CASTDRGNTEAFF. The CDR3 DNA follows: TGTGCCAGCACCGACAGGGGGAACACTGAAGCTTTCTTT.